This T cell receptor (beta chain) was captured in a study of post-analysis software for immune sequencing data. About the research overall: The disease courses covered relapsing-remitting, secondary progressive and progressive-relapsing multiple sclerosis. Points from the study as a whole: A handful of TRBV segments were significantly more frequent in patients than in controls. TRBV5-6, TRBV5-1 and TRBV20-1 were among these segments. Controls' normalized Chao1 diversity significantly exceeded that of multiple sclerosis patients.

V shed 5 bases and J shed 0 bases, with 13 bases lying between them. Germline loops: CDR1 MNHEY, CDR2 SMNVEV (reference sequence). The CDR3 is made up of 15 amino acids. In regard to this clonotype: Antigen: not known.

Researchers reported that TCR beta cDNA libraries carried unique molecular identifiers. There were roughly 1 to 11 million T cells, and 480,000 or so cDNA molecules came from them. TCRdb called the PCR reads again in MiXCR, with one record for every CDR3 protein. Among roughly 670,000 distinct CDR3 sequences listed, roughly three fifths were seen once. V usage is TRBV27 and J usage is TRBJ1-2; D may be TRBD1 (5 bases). The source of this sequence is a girl aged 2-9 years with multiple sclerosis. The specimen was blood. CDR3 sequence reads: CASSPLGQANYGYTF. CDR3 bases: TGTGCCAGCAGTCCGCTGGGGCAGGCTAACTATGGCTACACCTTC.